This is a list of T cell receptor beta chains from one sample in a study of CDR3 diversity in severe acne. From the PCR reads, TCRdb called clonotypes with MiXCR, one entry per CDR3 protein. The sample records 100,000 or so distinct CDR3 sequences, roughly half being singletons. Sequenced material: blood. Every receptor here comes from a male donor with acne. CDR3s include the opening cysteine and the closing phenylalanine or tryptophan. D genes are given only for firm matches. Only part of the rows carry a size: once, few, many, or a class if the clone is expanded.

CDR3 protein	CDR3 DNA	D gene	J gene	V gene	clone size
CASPADTPYNEQFF	TGCGCCAGCCCAGCTGATACGCCCTACAATGAGCAGTTCTTC	-	TRBJ2-1	TRBV10-1	many
CASSIFRNTEAFF	TGTGCCAGTAGTATATTTCGGAACACTGAAGCTTTCTTT	-	TRBJ1-1	TRBV19	-
CASRNLAVQETQYF	TGTGCCAGCAGAAATCTAGCGGTCCAAGAGACCCAGTACTTC	TRBD2	TRBJ2-5	TRBV6-4	-
CATSREIDRADGELFF	TGTGCCACCAGCAGAGAAATCGACAGGGCGGACGGGGAGCTGTTTTTT	TRBD1	TRBJ2-2	TRBV15	-
CATSQGSSYEQYF	TGTGCCACCAGCCAAGGGTCCAGCTACGAGCAGTACTTC	-	TRBJ2-7	TRBV4-2	-
CASSFLGEPNTGELFF	TGTGCCAGCAGTTTCTTGGGAGAACCAAACACCGGGGAGCTGTTTTTT	-	TRBJ2-2	TRBV9	many
CASTNDRGKGYNEQFF	TGTGCCAGTACTAACGACAGGGGCAAGGGCTACAATGAGCAGTTCTTC	TRBD1	TRBJ2-1	TRBV6-2/TRBV6-3	-
CSVDSVYAEAFF	TGCAGCGTTGATTCAGTGTACGCTGAAGCTTTCTTT	-	TRBJ1-1	TRBV29-1	-
CASNGLAGGPRDTQYF	TGTGCCAGCAACGGACTAGCGGGAGGGCCGAGAGATACGCAGTATTTT	TRBD2	TRBJ2-3	TRBV10-3	once
CASSDEVGQRGGGNEKLFF	TGTGCCAGCAGCGACGAGGTGGGTCAAAGGGGGGGGGGGAATGAAAAACTGTTTTTT	-	TRBJ1-4	TRBV7-2	-
CASSGEEAGELFF	TGTGCCAGCAGTGGGGAGGAGGCCGGGGAGCTGTTTTTT	-	TRBJ2-2	TRBV25-1	-
CAQNRQHTEAFF	TGTGCCCAGAATCGACAGCACACCGAAGCTTTCTTT	-	TRBJ1-1	TRBV30	-
CATSRDGFPNTGELFF	TGTGCCACCAGCAGAGATGGATTTCCGAACACCGGGGAGCTGTTTTTT	-	TRBJ2-2	TRBV15	-
CASSLGGTTEQYF	TGCGCCAGCAGCTTGGGGGGGACGACTGAGCAGTACTTC	-	TRBJ2-7	TRBV5-1	-
CASSIQEGETQYF	TGCGCCAGCAGCATCCAGGAGGGAGAGACCCAGTACTTC	-	TRBJ2-5	TRBV5-1	-
CASSFSLDYGYTF	TGTGCCAGCAGCTTCAGTTTGGACTATGGCTACACCTTC	-	TRBJ1-2	TRBV7-8	many
CASGPLSTQYF	TGTGCCAGCGGACCCCTGAGTACGCAGTATTTT	-	TRBJ2-3	TRBV25-1	-
CASSLTGLETQYF	TGTGCCAGCAGCTTGACCGGGCTTGAGACCCAGTACTTC	-	TRBJ2-5	TRBV5-4	many
CATSPGQGGEAFF	TGTGCCACCAGTCCGGGACAGGGAGGGGAAGCTTTCTTT	TRBD1	TRBJ1-1	TRBV24-1	-
CASSPGLAGEEETQYF	TGCGCCAGCAGTCCGGGACTAGCGGGAGAGGAGGAGACCCAGTACTTC	TRBD2	TRBJ2-5	TRBV5-1	-
CASSQVHQNTEAFF	TGCGCCAGCAGCCAAGTACACCAGAACACTGAAGCTTTCTTT	-	TRBJ1-1	TRBV4-3	-
CASSLPTGELFF	TGTGCCAGCAGCTTACCCACCGGGGAGCTATTTTTT	-	TRBJ2-2	TRBV7-8	many
CSVEVSGHELVQTQYF	TGCAGCGTTGAAGTTTCGGGACACGAGCTCGTGCAGACCCAGTACTTC	-	TRBJ2-5	TRBV29-1	-
CAISTGTDQETRYF	TGTGCCATCAGTACAGGGACGGACCAAGAGACCCGGTACTTC	-	TRBJ2-5	TRBV10-3	-
CASSDGQGNSPLHF	TGTGCCAGCAGTGATGGACAGGGGAATTCACCCCTCCACTTT	TRBD1	TRBJ1-6	TRBV6-4	many
CASSPQGGNEKLFF	TGTGCCAGCAGCCCACAGGGGGGTAACGAAAAACTGTTTTTT	TRBD1	TRBJ1-4	TRBV7-9	-
CASSGTSGSSDEQFF	TGTGCCAGCAGTGGGACTAGCGGGAGTTCCGATGAGCAGTTCTTC	TRBD2	TRBJ2-1	TRBV2	few
CASSPRTLLGYTF	TGTGCCAGCAGTCCGAGGACACTACTCGGCTACACCTTC	-	TRBJ1-2	TRBV2	-
CASSERSSYEQYF	TGCGCCAGCAGTGAAAGGAGCTCCTACGAGCAGTACTTC	-	TRBJ2-7	TRBV10-2	-
CASSLTRGNQPQHF	TGTGCCAGCTCTCTTACCCGAGGCAATCAGCCCCAGCATTTT	-	TRBJ1-5	TRBV12-3/TRBV12-4	many
CASSFPGQGFYGTQYF	TGTGCCAGCAGTTTCCCGGGACAGGGGTTTTATGGGACCCAGTACTTC	TRBD1	TRBJ2-5	TRBV28	many
CASSPTPEGGEETQYF	TGTGCCAGCAGCCCTACCCCGGAAGGGGGTGAAGAGACCCAGTACTTC	-	TRBJ2-5	TRBV11-2	-
CASSLSSGGGAEQYF	TGTGCCAGCAGCTTGTCGTCCGGGGGGGGGGCCGAGCAGTACTTC	TRBD2	TRBJ2-7	TRBV11-3	many
CASSQDLTSGILTYNEQFF	TGCGCCAGCAGCCAAGATTTGACTAGCGGGATTTTAACCTACAATGAGCAGTTCTTC	TRBD2	TRBJ2-1	TRBV4-1	-
CASSEQGADGELFF	TGTGCCAGCAGTGAACAGGGGGCGGACGGGGAGCTGTTTTTT	TRBD1	TRBJ2-2	TRBV2	-
CASKLAGAVGELYF	TGTGCCAGCAAACTAGCGGGAGCGGTCGGGGAGCTGTACTTC	TRBD2	TRBJ2-7	TRBV28	-
CASRIDRDTEAFF	TGTGCCAGCCGTATCGACAGGGACACTGAAGCTTTCTTT	TRBD1	TRBJ1-1	TRBV6-6	once
CASNLQGSGNTIYF	TGTGCCAGCAACCTACAGGGTTCTGGAAACACCATATATTTT	-	TRBJ1-3	TRBV6-1	many
CSVERGRLGTEAFF	TGCAGCGTTGAGAGAGGCAGGTTAGGCACTGAAGCTTTCTTT	-	TRBJ1-1	TRBV29-1	-
CASSRGGQTFQETQYF	TGCGCCAGCAGCAGGGGGGGACAGACCTTCCAAGAGACCCAGTACTTC	-	TRBJ2-5	TRBV5-1	-
CASSIVASGRASYEQFF	TGTGCCAGTAGTATAGTGGCTAGCGGGAGGGCCTCGTATGAGCAGTTCTTC	TRBD2	TRBJ2-1	TRBV19	many
CAWSVQAGPPGELFF	TGTGCCTGGAGTGTACAGGCGGGCCCCCCCGGGGAGCTGTTTTTT	-	TRBJ2-2	TRBV30	-
CASSPRQENTEAFF	TGTGCCAGCAGCCCACGACAGGAGAACACTGAAGCTTTCTTT	-	TRBJ1-1	TRBV5-8	many
CSVHRLGSYEQYF	TGCAGCGTCCACAGGCTAGGCTCCTACGAGCAGTACTTC	-	TRBJ2-7	TRBV29-1	-
CAIRDTGAVTEAFF	TGTGCCATCAGGGACACAGGGGCTGTGACTGAAGCTTTCTTT	TRBD1	TRBJ1-1	TRBV10-3	few